The entry below describes one TCR beta chain. Its binding antigen is unknown. No much larger clone is present one base from it, and per-base qualities are unavailable. TCR CDR3 regions were amplified from genomic DNA by multiplex PCR using the deep immunoSEQ assay. For each cell subset, the extracted genomic DNA was distributed evenly across all wells of several immunoSEQ 96-well plates, and each plate served as one replicate. For sorted subsets, around 0.2 ug of genomic DNA, equivalent to 30,000 or so T cell genomes, went into each replicate PCR. The purified libraries were quantified using a Qubit 3.0 fluorometer, sized with a Bioanalyzer 2100, and then quantified again using the KAPA Library Quantification kit. Each immunoSEQ 96-well plate was sequenced on its own single-read 150-cycle Illumina NextSeq 550 flow cell. As for the authors' bioinformatics: Because the immunoSEQ output held only junctional sequences and lacked quality scores, the filtering could not match the filtering applied to full-length reads. To assign V/J genes and CDR3, sequences were annotated against IMGT germline references using PyIR, a Python wrapper for IgBLAST v1.9. Any read was removed if the V/J assignment was weak (E-value above 1e-6), the CDR3 was missing, or the read contained stop codons, out-of-frame junctions, or ambiguous translated residues. V3J clonotypes were defined as sequences sharing an identical inferred V gene, J gene, and CDR3 amino acid sequence. Percentage overlap between repertoires was calculated by dividing the number of shared unique clonotypes by the size of the smaller repertoire. Richness of each repertoire was evaluated using RTK rarefaction, the Chao1 estimator, and Recon v2.1 estimates of unobserved clonotypes. OLGA was used to compute generation probabilities for all TCRbeta clonotypes that the gDNA method yielded from several donors. The table comes from immuneACCESS by way of TCRdb, which keeps in-frame sequences with V and J called. Part of the clones is missing from these tables; in studies checked, under half for an unresolved V gene and the rest for unknown reasons. The V and J calls and clone size are taken from that table; D and trimming were inferred from the DNA. The sample data list about 2 million clones, and about 95% of these were observed just once. 0.85% to 1.2% of the sample rests with the top ten.

These data originate in a study of shared clonotypes between healthy human individuals (dated by TCRdb to 2020 to 2022). Study-wide context: The cohort included a few men and two women between 18 and 49 years of age. Per donor, leukapheresis produced somewhere between about 0.85 and 8.9 billion PBMCs. To increase sequencing depth and limit assay-specific biases, TCR repertoire library preparation and sequencing were carried out by different laboratories using diverse techniques. For each donor, CD4 naive and CD4 memory were each run on three plates, CD8 naive on two plates, and CD8 memory on one plate. To estimate repertoire size and how much clonotypes are shared between individuals, the study performed deep sequencing of blood TCR repertoires from about five healthy adults. Overall study results and their limits: Higher generation probabilities were observed for clonotypes shared by all four sorted-subset donors than for non-shared clonotypes. Because the study included a small number of donors, the genetic and exposure-history diversity represented was limited. Only blood was sampled, and tissue TCR repertoires likely differ from those in blood. Rarefaction of sorted-subset datasets indicated incomplete sequencing despite the large sequencing depth. Pairwise subsampling led to the expectation that sequencing depth would affect the degree of clonotype sharing among donors. Naive subsets generally had larger estimated clonotype richness than memory subsets. Across four donors, approximately 5% of naive CD4, 3% to 3.5% of naive CD8, about 2% of memory CD4, and roughly 0.4% of memory CD8 clonotypes were shared.

Compared with germline, V lacks 4 bases and J lacks 3 bases; bases without a gene match: 4. The CDR3 runs 14 residues from the cysteine to the phenylalanine. CDR3 DNA only is kept here, 42 bases in frame from base 1. The germline V gene gives CDR1 as SGHVS and CDR2 as FQNEAQ. CD8 naive samples were CD45RO-negative cells positively selected for CCR7, giving a CD45RA+CCR7+ population that excluded TemRA cells. The donors were healthy, HIV-negative adults who had no recently reported acute infections or vaccinations. All donors were Caucasian adults living in Nashville, Tennessee, USA. After blood collection by leukapheresis, PBMCs were isolated using Ficoll-Histopaque density gradient centrifugation and then cryopreserved in the vapor phase of liquid nitrogen. Purity and quantity of every magnetically sorted T cell population were checked by analytical flow cytometry. Each sorted fraction had its genomic DNA isolated and then quantified by UV absorbance on a Nanodrop 2000c.

The sequencing sample was made of naive CD8+ T cells sorted from blood. The cell subset or site label of this sample denotes: CD45RA+CCR7+. This TCR was sampled from a man aged 18 to 30 in good health. The V and J segments used are TRBV7-8 and TRBJ1-1, with 8 junctional bases fitting TRBD1. The CDR3 sequence is CASSSTGGDTEAFF. The DNA sequence is TGTGCCAGCAGCTCCACAGGGGGAGACACTGAAGCTTTCTTT.